Following are 19 T cell receptor beta chains from one sample sequenced in a study of blood T cells in healthy people across ages. Through a sample-barcoded 5' primer and a J-beta primer mix, a second PCR was run for roughly 6 to 12 cycles. TCRdb analysed the 5' RACE reads with MiXCR anew, one entry per CDR3 protein. Of hundreds of thousands of distinct CDR3 sequences detected, around 21% appear once; the ten largest clones hold roughly 3.7%. Input material: blood. The source of these receptors is a man between 65 and 79 years old in good health.

J is TRBJ2-3 and V is TRBV20-1, with D perhaps assigned TRBD1 or TRBD2 (5 bases each). In germline, CDR1 is DFQATT, CDR2 SNEGSKA (reference sequence). The CDR3 contains 14 residues. V dropped 5 bases and J dropped 6 bases, with 18 bases sitting between them. CDR3: CSAYRDPRTDTQYF. The CDR3 coding sequence is TGCAGTGCTTACCGGGACCCCCGTACGGATACGCAGTATTTT.

The gene calls are TRBV5-1 and TRBJ2-2; weak D call: TRBD2 (6 bases). Germline V lookup: CDR1 SGHRS, CDR2 YFSETQ. Trimming took 5 bases from V and 5 from J, leaving 13 bases between them. This CDR3 spans 14 amino acids. This CDR3 reads CASRVTGATGELFF. CDR3 sequence (DNA): TGCGCCAGCAGGGTAACGGGAGCAACCGGGGAGCTGTTTTTT.

This clonotype occurred a few times. The genes are TRBV4-3 and TRBJ2-2; possibly TRBD1 or TRBD2 for D (6 bases each). This CDR3 region has 16 residues. V shed 2 bases and J shed 3 bases, with 13 bases lying between them. Looked up from germline, CDR1 is LGHNA and CDR2 is YSLEER. This CDR3 is CASSQSSGAYTGELFF. As DNA, the CDR3 is TGCGCCAGCAGCCAATCGTCGGGGGCCTACACCGGGGAGCTGTTTTTT.

In regard to this clonotype: In this CDR3 the conserved last residue, phenylalanine or tryptophan, is missing, so a read error is likely. The chain's CDR3 is CASSPRAEAFS. DNA of the CDR3: TGTGCCAGCAGCCCCAGGGCTGAAGCTTTCTCT. The chain uses TRBV12-3 or TRBV12-4 and TRBJ1-1; D may be TRBD1 (5 bases). The V end lost 6 bases, the J end lost 6 bases, and 8 bases lay between the germline ends. The CDR3 length is 11 residues.

This clonotype was seen a handful of times. V is TRBV7-2 and J is TRBJ1-4; maybe TRBD1 (6 bases). CDR1 is SGHTA and CDR2 is FQGNSA in the germline V gene. V was trimmed by 5 bases and J by 7 bases, leaving 17 bases between them. This CDR3 comprises 15 residues. CDR3 residues: CASSPTGASREKLFF. The CDR3 region has the DNA TGTGCCAGCAGCCCGACAGGAGCATCACGTGAAAAACTGTTTTTT.

This chain connects TRBV25-1 to TRBJ1-6; possible D gene TRBD1, 5 bases. The CDR3 is 12 residues long. The germline gives CDR1 MGHDK, CDR2 SYGVNS. Trimming pared 4 bases from V and 11 bases from J, leaving 9 bases between. The CDR3 region is CASSAGTAPLHF. CDR3 in DNA: TGTGCCAGCAGTGCCGGGACGGCACCCCTCCACTTT.

This clonotype was observed a few times. The chain joins TRBV6-2 or TRBV6-3 to TRBJ2-2, with 10 positions matching TRBD1. V gave up 5 bases and J gave up 5 bases; unmatched junction bases: 8. CDR1 is MNHEY and CDR2 is SVGEGT in the germline V gene. CDR3 length: 16 residues. CDR3 nucleotides: TGTGCCAGCAGTAACCGACAGGGGGCTGAGACCGGGGAGCTGTTTTTT. Translated, it gives CASSNRQGAETGELFF.

This clonotype was picked up many times. This sequence joins TRBV12-3 or TRBV12-4 and TRBJ2-2, with no clear D. The CDR3 spans 13 residues. With 6 bases removed from V and 2 bases from J, the gap between germline ends came to 7 bases. CDR3 sequence: CASSFPNTGELFF. In nucleotides, the CDR3 is TGTGCCAGCAGCTTCCCAAACACCGGGGAGCTGTTTTTT.

A few counts support this clonotype. This chain connects TRBV29-1 to TRBJ2-3, with D uncertain. Germline loops: CDR1 SQVTM, CDR2 ANQGSEA. V was shortened by 0 bases and J by 4 bases, with 11 bases between the two germline ends. The CDR3 runs to 14 residues. CDR3 region: CSVEDRLGSDTQYF. CDR3 bases: TGCAGCGTTGAAGATCGGTTGGGGTCAGATACGCAGTATTTT.

This clonotype has more than one count but fewer than ten. V and J are TRBV27 and TRBJ2-1; D is perhaps TRBD1 or TRBD2 (6 bases each). Between the trimmed V and J ends, which lost 5 bases and 3 bases, there was a span of 20 bases. The V gene's germline CDR1 is MNHEY and CDR2 SMNVEV (reference sequence). CDR3 length: 17 amino acids. CDR3: CASSDMGGQRLYNEQFF. The DNA for the CDR3 is TGTGCCAGCAGTGACATGGGAGGACAGAGACTCTACAATGAGCAGTTCTTC.

This clonotype was counted a few times. At one end, the junction sequence differs from germline, possibly due to a read error. The chain recombines TRBV5-6 with TRBJ2-5; D gene unclear. In germline, CDR1 is SGHDT, CDR2 YYEEEE. The CDR3 totals 12 residues. CDR3 protein: CASSLGGYPEFF. Written as DNA, the CDR3 is TGTGCCAGCAGCCTGGGTGGCTACCCGGAGTTCTTC.

This clonotype was seen more than once but under ten times. The CDR3 spells CASSILRTETNEKLFF. The CDR3 region has the DNA TGTGCCAGCAGCATACTTCGGACAGAAACAAATGAAAAACTGTTTTTT. The chain is built from TRBV7-2 and TRBJ1-4, with a tentative D call TRBD1 (6 bases). This CDR3 comprises 16 residues. Germline CDR1 and CDR2: SGHTA and FQGNSA. Trimming removed 5 bases at V and 5 bases at J, with 18 bases between.

This clonotype came up a few times. A single base separates this from a much larger clone, so it may be a read error. The chain has TRBV12-3 or TRBV12-4 and TRBJ2-3; the D is unclear. The end of the DNA aligns better with TRBJ1-5, so the J call may be wrong. The CDR3 is 10 residues long. CDR3 nucleotide sequence: TGTGCAAGCGCCCCCGGTACGCAGCATTTT. Translation: CASAPGTQHF.

The chain employs TRBV20-1 and TRBJ2-3; TRBD2 is a possible D gene (5 bases). The CDR3 sequence is 15 residues long. The V end lost 5 bases, the J end lost 5 bases, and 20 bases lay between the germline ends. CDR1 and CDR2 (germline): DFQATT, SNEGSKA (reference sequence). The CDR3 reads CSAGYPRGGVDTQYF. CDR3 DNA sequence: TGCAGTGCTGGTTACCCACGCGGAGGAGTAGATACGCAGTATTTT.

In this sample, this clonotype turned up a few times. V gene TRBV28 combines with J gene TRBJ2-5; D gene uncertain. CDR1 is MDHEN and CDR2 is SYDVKM in the germline V gene. CDR3 length: 14 residues. Trimming took 3 bases from V and 4 from J, leaving 12 bases between them. The CDR3 DNA follows: TGTGCCAGCAGTTTTGGTTTTGACACAGAGACCCAGTACTTC. The encoded protein is CASSFGFDTETQYF. The full variable domain, with the rest looked up from reference TRBV28 and TRBJ2-5, is DVKVTQSSRYLVKRTGEKVFLECVQDMDHENMFWYRQDPGLGLRLIYFSYDVKMKEKGDIPEGYSVSREKKERFSLILESASTNQTSMYLCASSFGFDTETQYFGPGTRLLVL.

This clonotype appeared a single time. A much larger clone lies one base from this, so it may be a read error. As DNA, the CDR3 is TGCGCCAGCAGCCCAGGGGGGATGAAGATCGGGGAGCTGTTTTTT. It yields the protein CASSPGGMKIGELFF. The gene calls are TRBV4-3 and TRBJ2-2; tentatively, D is TRBD1 (7 bases). Germline V gene lookup returns CDR1 LGHNA and CDR2 YSLEER. V lost 4 bases, J lost 7 bases, and 16 bases lay in between. The CDR3 runs 15 residues.

This rearrangement joins TRBV13 to TRBJ2-7, with TRBD1 matching 11 bases. After removal of 6 bases from V and 4 bases from J, the junction contained 5 bases not matched to a gene. The germline V gene has CDR1 PRHDT and CDR2 FYEKMQ (reference sequence). CDR3 length: 14 amino acids. The CDR3 region is CASSRDRGGYEQYF. For the CDR3, the DNA is TGTGCCAGCAGTCGGGACAGGGGGGGTTACGAGCAGTACTTC. The full variable domain, rest sourced from reference TRBV13 and TRBJ2-7, is AAGVIQSPRHLIKEKRETATLKCYPIPRHDTVYWYQQGPGQDPQFLISFYEKMQSDKGSIPDRFSAQQFSDYHSELNMSSLELGDSALYFCASSRDRGGYEQYFGPGTRLTVT.

This clonotype was found a few times. The chain employs TRBV3-1 and TRBJ2-5; D may be TRBD1 (6 bases). The J call may be wrong; the DNA end is better matched by TRBJ2-1. This CDR3 has 13 residues. Germline CDR1 LGHDT, CDR2 YNNKEL (reference sequence). The CDR3 DNA sequence: TGTGCCAGCAGCCAAGACAGGGGAGCTGAGCAGTTCTTC. This encodes CASSQDRGAEQFF.

This clonotype was seen repeatedly, ten times or more. V usage is TRBV15 and J usage is TRBJ2-6; 8 nucleotides line up with TRBD1. The germline V gene has CDR1 LNHNV and CDR2 YYDKDF (reference sequence). This CDR3 is 17 amino acids long. V was pared by 1 base and J by 1 base, with 3 bases of the junction left unmatched. The CDR3 nucleotides are TGTGCCACCAGCAGAGGGACAGGGTTGTCTGGGGCCAACGTCCTGACTTTC. Translating gives CATSRGTGLSGANVLTF.